This T cell receptor (beta chain) was identified during a study of shared clonotypes between healthy human individuals. Study-wide background: Contributing individuals were two females and three males aged 18 to 49.

Germline CDR1 WSHSY, CDR2 SAAADI. The CDR3 loop spans 14 amino acids. V shed 2 bases and J shed 5 bases, with 9 bases lying between them. Naive CD8 cells were CD45RO-negative, positively selected for CCR7, excluding terminally differentiated effector memory CD45RA+ cells. Sequenced by immunoSEQ multiplex PCR; TCRdb stores in-frame clones only, minus some. This table has about 2.1 million clones, just over 90% appearing once. The clonotype was recovered from a man younger than 35 in good health. Some clones in this sample may be carry-over from other donors' samples. The chain employs TRBV10-2 and TRBJ1-4; D might be TRBD1 (5 bases). Input material: naive CD8+ T cells from PBMCs. The CDR3 sequence is CASSEPGPNEKLFF. CDR3 DNA sequence: TGCGCCAGCAGTGAGCCGGGACCCAATGAAAAACTGTTTTTT.